A selection of T cell receptor beta chains follows, all from one sample in a study of blood T cell repertoires in COVID-19. Profiled with immunoSEQ multiplex PCR; TCRdb holds only in-frame clones, not every one. This table holds tens of thousands of clones, about 80% found once. The sample taken for sequencing was peripheral blood. All receptors derive from a man aged 50-59 years with acute or convalescent COVID-19. Each CDR3 is given with its conserved first and last residue. The D gene is left open where the match is weak. A row's size may be missing; if present it is once, few, many or a size class.

D gene,V gene,J gene,clone size,CDR3 protein,CDR3 DNA
-,TRBV6-5,TRBJ2-3,-,CASSYSRGFTDTQYF,TGTGCCAGCAGTTACTCGAGAGGGTTCACAGATACGCAGTATTTT
TRBD1,TRBV7-2,TRBJ2-1,many,CASRYDRGRNEQFF,TGTGCCAGCAGATATGACAGGGGGCGTAATGAGCAGTTCTTC
-,TRBV6-2/TRBV6-3,TRBJ1-1,once,CASSYSIQGNTEAFF,TGTGCCAGCAGTTACTCCATACAGGGGAACACTGAAGCTTTCTTT
TRBD2,TRBV11-1,TRBJ2-7,-,CASSFILAGTYEQYF,TGTGCCAGCAGCTTTATACTAGCGGGAACCTACGAGCAGTACTTC
TRBD1,TRBV5-6,TRBJ1-2,few,CASSLGGQGATYGYTF,TGTGCCAGCAGCTTGGGGGGACAGGGTGCCACCTATGGCTACACCTTC
TRBD1,TRBV6-2/TRBV6-3,TRBJ1-5,-,CASSYFLGRQGLVLQPQHF,TGTGCCAGCAGTTATTTTTTGGGCCGACAGGGACTTGTGCTTCAGCCCCAGCATTTT
-,TRBV5-8,TRBJ2-3,-,CASSPQMAGGTDTQYF,TGTGCCAGCAGCCCACAGATGGCAGGGGGCACAGATACGCAGTATTTT
TRBD1,TRBV11-2,TRBJ2-5,-,CASSSGTGGGETQYF,TGTGCCAGCAGCTCCGGGACAGGGGGCGGTGAGACCCAGTACTTC
TRBD2,TRBV5-4,TRBJ2-5,-,CASSRSGAEETQYF,TGTGCCAGCAGCCGTAGCGGGGCCGAAGAGACCCAGTACTTC
-,TRBV28,TRBJ1-2,-,CASSLRRGTLDGYTF,TGTGCCAGCAGCCTCCGGCGGGGTACCTTGGATGGCTACACCTTC
TRBD1,TRBV6-2/TRBV6-3,TRBJ2-3,-,CASSQGQGLGTDTQYF,TGTGCCAGCAGCCAGGGACAGGGGTTGGGCACAGATACGCAGTATTTT
TRBD2,TRBV4-3,TRBJ2-1,-,CASSQGLAGGTNEQFF,TGCGCCAGCAGCCAAGGTTTAGCGGGGGGAACCAATGAGCAGTTCTTC
-,TRBV5-6,TRBJ1-1,-,CASSLLGDMNTEAFF,TGTGCCAGCAGCCTGCTTGGGGACATGAACACTGAAGCTTTCTTT